This TCR beta chain was identified in a study of early T cells in non-severe SARS-CoV-2 infection. Comments on this clonotype: Its target is not known.

Whole-study results and caveats: Missing private and CD4 specificities, VDJdb matching favored anti-spike CD8 responses.

Trimming removed 5 bases from V and 6 bases from J, with 5 bases in between. The germline CDR1 and CDR2 sequences are MDHEN and SYDVKM. The CDR3 spans 12 residues. Unique molecular identifiers (one per individual cDNA molecule) were attached. Via MiXCR, TCRdb re-called the 5' RACE reads, giving one row per CDR3 protein. This table holds about 77,000 distinct CDR3 sequences, roughly a sixth found once. The sequence came from an adult who was a healthcare worker with PCR-confirmed SARS-CoV-2 infection or an uninfected control (not recorded which). The chain joins TRBV28 to TRBJ2-6; D unclear. The sample comprised whole blood. This CDR3 reads CASSRVANVLTF. The CDR3 bases are TGTGCCAGCAGTCGGGTGGCCAACGTCCTGACTTTC.